Presented here are 7 T cell receptor beta chains from one specimen sequenced in a study of T cell responses to AZD1222 COVID-19 vaccine. Method: immunoSEQ multiplex PCR; TCRdb's copy keeps in-frame clones and lacks some. Of 100,000 to 150,000 clones listed, 88% are singletons. This sample comprised peripheral blood, obtained on day 0 of AZD1222 vaccination. The receptors originated from an adult in good health.

The chain is built from TRBV27 and TRBJ1-5; D is unclear. CDR3 length: 15 residues. Germline CDR1 MNHEY, CDR2 SMNVEV (reference sequence). The germline V and J ends were trimmed by 7 bases and 2 bases, with 15 bases remaining between them. In nucleotides, the CDR3 is TGTGCCAGCAAGCCCACGTGGCAGCGCAATCAGCCCCAGCATTTT. Translation gives CASKPTWQRNQPQHF.

The chain uses TRBV18 and TRBJ2-7; perhaps TRBD2 as D (5 bases). Germline lookup yields CDR1 KGHSH and CDR2 LQKENI. The CDR3 length is 12 residues. The CDR3 DNA reads as TGTGCTATCAATGAGGGAGCGGACGAGCAGTACTTC. Its translation is CAINEGADEQYF.

The CDR3 protein is CASLKSGRSYNEQFF. CDR3 DNA: TGTGCCAGTCTCAAGAGCGGGAGATCCTACAATGAGCAGTTCTTC. The chain recombines TRBV3-1 (or the pseudogene TRBV3-2) with TRBJ2-1; 8 bases are shared with TRBD2. The germline V gene encodes CDR1 LGHDT and CDR2 YNNKEL (reference sequence). V was clipped by 9 bases and J by 1 base; unmatched bases: 8. The CDR3 spans 15 residues.

The chain combines TRBV7-9 with TRBJ2-2; 8 positions agree with TRBD1. There are 16 residues in the CDR3. Germline values: CDR1 SEHNR, CDR2 FQNEAQ (reference sequence). The trim removed 3 bases at V and 4 bases at J, leaving 7 bases unmatched. The CDR3 loop reads CASSFRGTGSTGELFF. As DNA, the CDR3 is TGTGCCAGCAGCTTTCGGGGGACAGGTTCCACCGGGGAGCTGTTTTTT.

This chain joins TRBV19 and TRBJ2-1, with 8 bases identical to TRBD2. CDR1 and CDR2 (germline): LNHDA, SQIVND (reference sequence). The CDR3 is made up of 16 amino acids. With 4 bases clipped from V and 8 bases from J, the junction kept 13 bases outside the gene matches. DNA for the CDR3: TGTGCCAGTAGTAGGGTAGCGGGATCCTCCCGGGATGAGCAGTTCTTC. Residues: CASSRVAGSSRDEQFF. Combining the CDR3 with reference TRBV19 and TRBJ2-1 gives the whole variable domain DGGITQSPKYLFRKEGQNVTLSCEQNLNHDAMYWYRQDPGQGLRLIYYSQIVNDFQKGDIAEGYSVSREKKESFPLTVTSAQKNPTAFYLCASSRVAGSSRDEQFFGPGTRLTVL.

This chain uses TRBV14 with TRBJ2-7; 10 bases align to TRBD1. Losses at the gene ends were 0 bases for V and 2 bases for J; bases not matched to a gene: 4. In germline, CDR1 is SGHDN, CDR2 FVKESK. The CDR3 is 16 amino acids. The CDR3 DNA is TGTGCCAGCAGCCAAGATCGGGACAGGGGAGCCTACGAGCAGTACTTC. Protein product: CASSQDRDRGAYEQYF.

The rearrangement uses TRBV18 and TRBJ2-7; TRBD2 might be the D (7 bases). The CDR3 is 13 residues long. Germline assignment: CDR1 KGHSH and CDR2 LQKENI. V was cut by 4 bases and J by 7 bases, with 14 bases left in between. CDR3 in amino acids: CASSREGGREQYF. CDR3 coding DNA: TGTGCCAGCTCACGGGAGGGGGGTCGAGAGCAGTACTTC.